Each of the 13 T cell receptor beta chains below was sequenced from the same sample in a study of neoadjuvant nivolumab and ipilimumab in lung cancer. The data were produced by immunoSEQ multiplex PCR, yet TCRdb's version contains in-frame clones alone and is incomplete. The sample includes 6,500 to 8,000 clones, approximately 76% of them seen just once. The sample here was tumor tissue, taken after neoadjuvant nivolumab, alone or with ipilimumab, at or shortly before surgery. The receptors come from an adult with non-small cell lung cancer.

The chain is built from TRBV6-6 and TRBJ2-2, with 8 bases lining up with TRBD1. Germline values: CDR1 MNHNY, CDR2 SVGAGI (reference sequence). The CDR3 consists of 13 residues. The ends lost 11 bases at V and 6 bases at J; junction bases unmatched: 8. CDR3 loop: CAGKTGEAGELFF. CDR3 nucleotide sequence: TGTGCCGGCAAGACAGGGGAGGCCGGGGAGCTGTTTTTT.

This sequence joins TRBV5-1 and TRBJ1-2; a possible D gene is TRBD1 (5 bases). Trimming stripped 0 bases from V and 8 bases from J, with 11 bases between. The germline V gene encodes CDR1 SGHRS and CDR2 YFSETQ. The CDR3 runs 13 residues. The CDR3 nucleotides read TGCGCCAGCAGCTTGGCGGGGGTACGAGGCTACACCTTC. Protein: CASSLAGVRGYTF.

For the CDR3, the DNA is TGCGCCAGCAGCTTAGGGGTCTCTGGAAACACCATATATTTT. Its translation: CASSLGVSGNTIYF. V is TRBV5-1 and J is TRBJ1-3, with D maybe TRBD1 (5 bases). Germline CDR1 and CDR2: SGHRS and YFSETQ. V lost 2 bases to trimming and J lost 0 bases, with 6 bases between them. The CDR3 runs to 14 residues.

The chain recombines TRBV19 with TRBJ1-2; TRBD1 matches 10 bases. Unmatched junction bases numbered 15, after V lost 6 bases and J lost 5 bases. The germline V gene has CDR1 LNHDA and CDR2 SQIVND (reference sequence). This CDR3 contains 17 residues. In DNA form, the CDR3 reads TGTGCCAGTAGCTTACCGCTATGGACAGGGGGGAATTATGGCTACACCTTC. This gives the protein CASSLPLWTGGNYGYTF.

The rearrangement links TRBV28 to TRBJ2-5, with D possibly being TRBD1 (5 bases). The germline V gene encodes CDR1 MDHEN and CDR2 SYDVKM. Trimming left V 4 bases short and J 7 bases short, with 7 bases between. The CDR3 totals 11 residues. CDR3 in amino acids: CASSWGPTQYF. Here the CDR3 DNA reads TGTGCCAGCAGTTGGGGCCCGACCCAGTACTTC. Full variable domain (outside the CDR3, taken from reference TRBV28 and TRBJ2-5): DVKVTQSSRYLVKRTGEKVFLECVQDMDHENMFWYRQDPGLGLRLIYFSYDVKMKEKGDIPEGYSVSREKKERFSLILESASTNQTSMYLCASSWGPTQYFGPGTRLLVL.

This clone was found a few times. The rearrangement uses TRBV27 and TRBJ2-6; TRBD2 is a possible D gene (7 bases). Trimming cost V 5 bases and J 1 base, with 24 bases left between them. The CDR3 sequence is 20 residues long. Germline CDR1 MNHEY, CDR2 SMNVEV (reference sequence). CDR3 sequence: CASSLQPRGGTNSGANVLTF. The CDR3 nucleotides are TGTGCCAGCAGTCTTCAACCGCGAGGGGGGACTAATTCTGGGGCCAACGTCCTGACTTTC.

The chain carries TRBV7-3 and TRBJ2-1; 10 bases match TRBD2. This CDR3 spans 16 amino acids. V trimming: 0 bases; J trimming: 10 bases; junction bases outside the gene matches: 9. CDR1 is SGHTA, CDR2 FQGTGA, per germline. The CDR3 nucleotides read TGTGCCAGCAGCTTAACGGGGGCTAGCGGGAGTGGCGAGCAGTTCTTC. Encoded protein: CASSLTGASGSGEQFF.

The CDR3 DNA is TGTGCCAGCAGCGTAGATGGGGGGGACGAGACCCAGTACTTC. Its translation: CASSVDGGDETQYF. The chain recombines TRBV9 with TRBJ2-5, with TRBD2 matching 7 bases. V trimming: 0 bases; J trimming: 5 bases; junction bases outside the gene matches: 4. The germline V gene has CDR1 SGDLS and CDR2 YYNGEE. CDR3 length: 14 amino acids. The whole variable domain, remainder taken from reference TRBV9 and TRBJ2-5, is DSGVTQTPKHLITATGQRVTLRCSPRSGDLSVYWYQQSLDQGLQFLIQYYNGEERAKGNILERFSAQQFPDLHSELNLSSLELGDSALYFCASSVDGGDETQYFGPGTRLLVL.

The V call is TRBV12-5, the J call TRBJ2-5; D remains ambiguous. The CDR3 spans 13 residues. The germline V gene has CDR1 LGHNT and CDR2 FRNRAP. V dropped 0 bases and J dropped 7 bases, with 9 bases sitting between them. In DNA form, the CDR3 reads TGTGCTAGTGGTTTGGTCAGCCCACCGACCCAGTACTTC. This encodes CASGLVSPPTQYF.

The chain recombines TRBV28 with TRBJ1-2; D is unclear. The germline CDR1 and CDR2 sequences are MDHEN and SYDVKM. This CDR3 region has 13 residues. The V end lost 5 bases, the J end lost 6 bases, and 13 bases lay between the germline ends. The CDR3, as DNA: TGTGCCAGCAGTGCCCCTCCGACGGATGGCTACACCTTC. This gives the protein CASSAPPTDGYTF.

Only one count was recorded for this clone. The CDR3, as DNA: TGCGCCAGTTCTCCGGGAGGGCCAGGGGGCCAGTACTTC. Translation: CASSPGGPGGQYF. The chain joins TRBV5-1 to TRBJ2-7, with D perhaps matching TRBD1 or TRBD2 (8 bases each). Germline CDR1 and CDR2: SGHRS and YFSETQ. V shed 8 bases and J shed 10 bases, with 22 bases lying between them. This CDR3 has 13 residues.

V gene TRBV7-9 combines with J gene TRBJ1-1; D is possibly TRBD1 (6 bases). Germline assignment: CDR1 SEHNR and CDR2 FQNEAQ (reference sequence). V dropped 5 bases and J dropped 5 bases, with 15 bases sitting between them. The CDR3 runs to 14 residues. CDR3 amino acids: CASSRGGGWTEAFF. CDR3 nucleotide sequence: TGTGCCAGCAGCCGAGGGGGGGGATGGACTGAAGCTTTCTTT.

This rearrangement joins TRBV29-1 to TRBJ2-5; 8 bases agree with TRBD1. The CDR3 contains 13 residues. V lost 7 bases to trimming and J lost 7 bases; unmatched junction nucleotides: 11. The germline gives CDR1 SQVTM, CDR2 ANQGSEA. The CDR3 DNA follows: TGCAGCGCCCTGACAGGGGCCGGGGGGACCCAGTACTTC. Translating it yields CSALTGAGGTQYF.